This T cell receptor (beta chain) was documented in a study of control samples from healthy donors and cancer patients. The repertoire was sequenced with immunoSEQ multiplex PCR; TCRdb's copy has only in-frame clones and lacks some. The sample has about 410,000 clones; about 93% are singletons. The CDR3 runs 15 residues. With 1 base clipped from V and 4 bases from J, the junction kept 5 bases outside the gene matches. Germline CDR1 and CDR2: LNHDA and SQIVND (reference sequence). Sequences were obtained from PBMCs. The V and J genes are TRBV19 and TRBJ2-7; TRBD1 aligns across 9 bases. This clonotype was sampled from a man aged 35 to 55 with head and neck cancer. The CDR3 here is CASSIGAGTGYEQYF. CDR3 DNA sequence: TGTGCCAGTAGTATAGGCGCCGGGACAGGGTACGAGCAGTACTTC.